These T cell receptor beta chains were read from a single sample in a study of blood T cell repertoires in COVID-19. Here immunoSEQ multiplex PCR was the method, and the copy in TCRdb shows in-frame clones only, minus some. Of around 28,000 clones in the sample, 76% were seen once. The specimen was peripheral blood. Every receptor here comes from a man between 65 and 79 years old with acute or convalescent COVID-19. Both conserved end residues are part of each CDR3.

v_gene: TRBV6-5
CDR3aa: CASSIDRTSYEQYF

v_gene: TRBV5-6
CDR3aa: CASSPTDRDLYGYTF

v_gene: TRBV6-5
CDR3aa: CASSYSGTEYEQYF

v_gene: TRBV7-2
CDR3aa: CASSSTGGIPYGYTF

v_gene: TRBV27
CDR3aa: CASSLSSGTSGGMYEQFF

v_gene: TRBV28
CDR3aa: CASSLSGGDPYEQYF

v_gene: TRBV5-1
CDR3aa: CASRIGTGDDSPLHF

v_gene: TRBV7-2
CDR3aa: CASSLDQGRHSPLHF

v_gene: TRBV5-1
CDR3aa: CASSTYDRTYEQYF

v_gene: TRBV6-6
CDR3aa: CASSSDRVGEAFF

v_gene: TRBV5-1
CDR3aa: CASSLFNSQETQYF

v_gene: TRBV3-1/TRBV3-2
CDR3aa: CASSQGTGIFEQYF

v_gene: TRBV27
CDR3aa: CASSLSGGALYF

v_gene: TRBV7-2
CDR3aa: CASSSRGTQYF

v_gene: TRBV28
CDR3aa: CASSLKVGQVKHNEQFF